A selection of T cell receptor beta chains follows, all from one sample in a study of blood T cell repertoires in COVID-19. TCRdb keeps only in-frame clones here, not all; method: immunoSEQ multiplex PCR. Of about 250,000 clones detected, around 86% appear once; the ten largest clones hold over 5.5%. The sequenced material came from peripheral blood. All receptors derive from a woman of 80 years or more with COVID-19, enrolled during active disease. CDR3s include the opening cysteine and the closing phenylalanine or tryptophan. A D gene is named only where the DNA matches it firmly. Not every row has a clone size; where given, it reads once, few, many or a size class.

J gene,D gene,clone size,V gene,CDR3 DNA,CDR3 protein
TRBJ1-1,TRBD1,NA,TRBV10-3,TGTGCCATCAGTGTGACAGGGGGAGAAGCTTTCTTT,CAISVTGGEAFF
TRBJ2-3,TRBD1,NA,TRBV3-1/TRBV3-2,TGTGCCAGCAGCCAAGCGGGACAGATAGATACAGATACGCAGTATTTT,CASSQAGQIDTDTQYF
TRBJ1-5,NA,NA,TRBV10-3,TGTGCCATCAGTGAGGACAAAGGGAGACCCGGAGGCAATCAGCCCCAGCATTTT,CAISEDKGRPGGNQPQHF
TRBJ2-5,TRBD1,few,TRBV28,TGTGCCAGCAGTCCCGGACAGGGAGATTTGGAGACCCAGTACTTC,CASSPGQGDLETQYF
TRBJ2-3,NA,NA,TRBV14,TGTGCCAGCAGCCAAATTACAGCCACAGATACGCAGTATTTT,CASSQITATDTQYF
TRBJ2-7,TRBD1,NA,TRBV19,TGTGCCAGTAGTCCCCGCCGGACAGGGGGTTCCTACGAGCAGTACTTC,CASSPRRTGGSYEQYF
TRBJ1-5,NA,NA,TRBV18,TGTGCCAGCTCACCATCAAGTGCGGATCAGCCCCAGCATTTT,CASSPSSADQPQHF
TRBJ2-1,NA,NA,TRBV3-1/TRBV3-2,TGTGCCAGCAGCTTAGGCAGGGGCCTTAATGAGCAGTTCTTC,CASSLGRGLNEQFF
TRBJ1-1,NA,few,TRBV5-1,TGCGCCAGCCGGGCGGGGCGGGGACCGAACACTGAAGCTTTCTTT,CASRAGRGPNTEAFF
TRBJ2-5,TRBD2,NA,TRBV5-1,TGCGCCAGCAGCTTGTTGGGGGGGGACGGAGAGACCCAGTACTTC,CASSLLGGDGETQYF
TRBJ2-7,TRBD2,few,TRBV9,TGTGCCAGCAGCGTAGGGGTAGCGGGGGGCTACGAGCAGTACTTC,CASSVGVAGGYEQYF
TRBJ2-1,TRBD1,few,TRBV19,TGTGCCAGTAGGACACGGGACAGCGCAAGAAAGAGGTTCTTC,CASRTRDSARKRFF
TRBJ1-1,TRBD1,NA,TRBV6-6,TGTGCCAGCAGGAACAGGGGGCGCAGGGGTGAAGCTTTCTTT,CASRNRGRRGEAFF
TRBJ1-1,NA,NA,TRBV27,TGTGCCAGCAGTTTATCAGGGGTGAGGAACACTGAAGCTTTCTTT,CASSLSGVRNTEAFF
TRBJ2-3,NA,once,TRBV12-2,TGTGCAAGTCGCCTCGGCTATGACAGGGGCTTGGTGGATACGCAGTATTTT,CASRLGYDRGLVDTQYF
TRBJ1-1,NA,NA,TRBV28,TGTGCCAGCAGTCTGGAGGACCTCGAGTCCACTGAAGCTTTCTTT,CASSLEDLESTEAFF
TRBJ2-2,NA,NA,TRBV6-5,TGTGCCAGCAGTTGGGGAGCGGGGACAAACACCGGGGAGCTGTTTTTT,CASSWGAGTNTGELFF
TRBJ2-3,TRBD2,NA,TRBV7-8,TGTGCCAGCAGCCCCTCCGGACTAGCGGGGGGGTACACAGATACGCAGTATTTT,CASSPSGLAGGYTDTQYF
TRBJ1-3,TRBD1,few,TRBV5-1,TGCGCCAGCAGCTTGGAGGGACAGTTCTTCAGCTCTGGAAACACCATATATTTT,CASSLEGQFFSSGNTIYF
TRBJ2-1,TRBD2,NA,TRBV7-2,TGTGCCAGCAGCCGGGACAGTAGCGGGGGGGCCGGTGAGCAGTTCTTC,CASSRDSSGGAGEQFF
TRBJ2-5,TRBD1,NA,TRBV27,TGTGCCAGCAGTTTAACAGACAGGGGATTTGAGACCCAGTACTTC,CASSLTDRGFETQYF
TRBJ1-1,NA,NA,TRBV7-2,TGTGCCAGCAGCTTAGCGGTCCCAACAGGGAGGGCCACTGAAGCTTTCTTT,CASSLAVPTGRATEAFF
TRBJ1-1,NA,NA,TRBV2,TGTGCCAGCCAACAGGGATCTTATGTGGTGAACACTGAAGCTTTCTTT,CASQQGSYVVNTEAFF
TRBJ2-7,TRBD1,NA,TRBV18,TGTGCCAGCTCACCACCGGGACTCACAGGGGGCGAGCAGTACTTC,CASSPPGLTGGEQYF
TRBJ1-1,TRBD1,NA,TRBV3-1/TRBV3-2,TGTGCCAGCAGCCCTCCCACAGGGGGCGCGGGCACTGAAGCTTTCTTT,CASSPPTGGAGTEAFF
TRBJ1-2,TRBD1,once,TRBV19,TGTGCCAGTAGTACTACCGGGACAGGGATGGGTAATAACTATGGCTACACCTTC,CASSTTGTGMGNNYGYTF
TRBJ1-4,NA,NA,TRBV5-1,TGCGCCAGCAGCTCCGGCGGGGGGCGGGATGAAAAACTGTTTTTT,CASSSGGGRDEKLFF
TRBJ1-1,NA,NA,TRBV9,TGTGCCAGCAGCGTAGCTGGGCCTATGAACACTGAAGCTTTCTTT,CASSVAGPMNTEAFF
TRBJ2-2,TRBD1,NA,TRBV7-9,TGTGCCAGCAGCTTGGGACAGGGAAGGTCCGGGGAGCTGTTTTTT,CASSLGQGRSGELFF
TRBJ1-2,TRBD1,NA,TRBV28,TGTGCCAGCAGTTTTTCAGGGGGAATAGGCTACACCTTC,CASSFSGGIGYTF
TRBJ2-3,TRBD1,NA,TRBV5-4,TGTGCCAGCAGCCCGGGACAGGGGTCAGATACGCAGTATTTT,CASSPGQGSDTQYF
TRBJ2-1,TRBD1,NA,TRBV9,TGTGCCAGCAGCGTTGGGATTCGGGTAGGACAGGGGAAAAAGGATGAGCAGTTCTTC,CASSVGIRVGQGKKDEQFF
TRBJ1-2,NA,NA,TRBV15,TGTGCCACCAGCGAGGGGGAAGGTGGCTACACCTTC,CATSEGEGGYTF
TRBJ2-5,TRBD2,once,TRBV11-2,TGTGCCAGCAGCTCGCGACTAGCGGGACCCGAGACCCAGTACTTC,CASSSRLAGPETQYF
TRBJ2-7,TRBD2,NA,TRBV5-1,TGCGCCAGCAGCTTGGCCACGGGGGGCTACGAGCAGTACTTC,CASSLATGGYEQYF
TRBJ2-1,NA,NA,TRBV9,TGTGCCAGCAGCGTAGACAAGGGAGTCAGTGAGCAGTTCTTC,CASSVDKGVSEQFF
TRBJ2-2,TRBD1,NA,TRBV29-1,TGCAGCGCCCTGAGACAGGGGTCCACCGGGGAGCTGTTTTTT,CSALRQGSTGELFF
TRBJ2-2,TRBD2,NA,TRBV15,TGTGCCACCAGGATTTCGGGGGGGAGCGGGGAGCTGTTTTTT,CATRISGGSGELFF
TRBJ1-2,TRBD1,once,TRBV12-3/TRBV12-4,TGTGCCAGCGGGGAGCGACAGGGGGCAAGGTACACCTTC,CASGERQGARYTF
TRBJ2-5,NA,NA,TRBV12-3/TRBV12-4,TGTGCCAGCACTAACCGAAACCAAGAGACCCAGTACTTC,CASTNRNQETQYF
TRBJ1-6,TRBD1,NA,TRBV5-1,TGCGCCAGCAGCGCAGGACAGGGTACGATCTCCTATAATTCACCCCTCCACTTT,CASSAGQGTISYNSPLHF
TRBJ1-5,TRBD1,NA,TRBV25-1,TGTGCCAGCAGTGATCCCCGGGACAGCGGTCAGCCCCAGCATTTT,CASSDPRDSGQPQHF
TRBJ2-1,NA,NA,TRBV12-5,TGTGCTAGTGGTTTGGTACAGGGGGGGCCCTACTCCTACAATGAGCAGTTCTTC,CASGLVQGGPYSYNEQFF
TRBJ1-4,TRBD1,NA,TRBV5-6,TGTGCCAGCAGTAGTACAGGGGGCTCGAAGGAAAAACTGTTTTTT,CASSSTGGSKEKLFF
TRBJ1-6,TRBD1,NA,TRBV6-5,TGTGCCAGCACTTCGGGACAGGGGGATTCACCCCTCCACTTT,CASTSGQGDSPLHF
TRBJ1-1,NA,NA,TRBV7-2,TGTGCCAGCAGCCTAGGTTTAGGCGGGACTGAAGCTTTCTTT,CASSLGLGGTEAFF
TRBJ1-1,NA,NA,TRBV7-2,TGTGCCAGCAGCTTAGGTCAGGCGAACACTGAAGCTTTCTTT,CASSLGQANTEAFF
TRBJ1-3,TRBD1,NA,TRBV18,TGTGCCAGCTCACCAGCAACAGGGGCTGGAAACACCATATATTTT,CASSPATGAGNTIYF
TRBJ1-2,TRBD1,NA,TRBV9,TGTGCCAGCAGCGTAGCCTTAACCCCAGGGACAGCCATGGGCTACACCTTC,CASSVALTPGTAMGYTF
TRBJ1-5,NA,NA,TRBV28,TGTGCCAGCATCCGGGGGGACTTCAATCAGCCCCAGCATTTT,CASIRGDFNQPQHF
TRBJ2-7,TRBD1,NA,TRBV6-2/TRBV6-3,TGTGCCAGCAGCCCCGGGGACAGGGGCCACGAGCAGTACTTC,CASSPGDRGHEQYF